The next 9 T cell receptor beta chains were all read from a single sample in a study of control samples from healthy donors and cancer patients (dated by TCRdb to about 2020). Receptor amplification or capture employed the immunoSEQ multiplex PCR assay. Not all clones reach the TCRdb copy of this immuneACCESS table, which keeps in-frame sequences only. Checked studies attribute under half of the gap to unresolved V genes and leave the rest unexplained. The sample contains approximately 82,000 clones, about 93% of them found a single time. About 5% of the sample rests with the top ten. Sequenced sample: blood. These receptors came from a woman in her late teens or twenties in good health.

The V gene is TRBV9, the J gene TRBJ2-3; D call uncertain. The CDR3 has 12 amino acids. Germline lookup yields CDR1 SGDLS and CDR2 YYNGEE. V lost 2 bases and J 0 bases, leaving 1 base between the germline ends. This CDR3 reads CASSVSTDTQYF. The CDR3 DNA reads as TGTGCCAGCAGCGTTAGCACAGATACGCAGTATTTT. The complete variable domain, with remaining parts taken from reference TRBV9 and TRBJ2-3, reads DSGVTQTPKHLITATGQRVTLRCSPRSGDLSVYWYQQSLDQGLQFLIQYYNGEERAKGNILERFSAQQFPDLHSELNLSSLELGDSALYFCASSVSTDTQYFGPGTRLTVL.

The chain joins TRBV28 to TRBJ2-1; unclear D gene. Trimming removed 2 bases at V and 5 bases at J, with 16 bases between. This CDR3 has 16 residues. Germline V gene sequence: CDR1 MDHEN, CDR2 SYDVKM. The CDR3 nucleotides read TGTGCCAGCAGTTTAAGGCTCTTGGGAAGGGACAATGAGCAGTTCTTC. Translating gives CASSLRLLGRDNEQFF.

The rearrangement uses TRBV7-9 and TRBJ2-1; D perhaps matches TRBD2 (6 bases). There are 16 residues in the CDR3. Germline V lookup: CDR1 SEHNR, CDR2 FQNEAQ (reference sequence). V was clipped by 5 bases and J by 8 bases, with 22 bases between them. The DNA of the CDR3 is TGTGCCAGCAGCCCAGGCGTGGGGGTAGGAGGGGATGAGCAGTTCTTC. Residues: CASSPGVGVGGDEQFF.

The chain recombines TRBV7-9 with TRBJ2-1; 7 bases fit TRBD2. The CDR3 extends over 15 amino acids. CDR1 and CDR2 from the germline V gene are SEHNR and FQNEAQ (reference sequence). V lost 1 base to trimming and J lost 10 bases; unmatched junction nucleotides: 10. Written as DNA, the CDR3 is TGTGCCAGCAGCTTAGATTTGGGAGGGAGCTACGAGCAGTTCTTC. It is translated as CASSLDLGGSYEQFF.

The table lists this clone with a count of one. For the CDR3, the DNA is TGTGCCAGCAGTTTGGCCACAGGGGCCAGAGGCTACACCTTC. Translating it yields CASSLATGARGYTF. This chain connects TRBV27 to TRBJ1-2; 7 positions match TRBD1. The germline V gene encodes CDR1 MNHEY and CDR2 SMNVEV (reference sequence). The CDR3 loop spans 14 amino acids. V was clipped by 3 bases and J by 8 bases; unmatched bases: 9.

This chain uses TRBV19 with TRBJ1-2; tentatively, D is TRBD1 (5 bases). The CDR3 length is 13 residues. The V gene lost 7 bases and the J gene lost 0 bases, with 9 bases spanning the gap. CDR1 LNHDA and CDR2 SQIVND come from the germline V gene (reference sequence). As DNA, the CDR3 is TGTGCCAGTAACCGACAGCCTAACTATGGCTACACCTTC. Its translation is CASNRQPNYGYTF.

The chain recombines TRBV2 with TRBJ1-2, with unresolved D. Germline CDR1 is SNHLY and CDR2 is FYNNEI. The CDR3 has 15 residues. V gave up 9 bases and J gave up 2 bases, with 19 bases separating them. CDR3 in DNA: TGTGCCAGTGTCGAGCTTGCCTTGATCAACTATGGCTACACCTTC. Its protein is CASVELALINYGYTF.

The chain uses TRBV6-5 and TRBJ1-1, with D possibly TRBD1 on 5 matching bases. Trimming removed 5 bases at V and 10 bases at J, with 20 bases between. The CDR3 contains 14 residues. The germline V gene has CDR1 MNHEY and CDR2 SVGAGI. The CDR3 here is CASSISRGGSGAFF. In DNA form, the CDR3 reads TGTGCCAGCAGTATCTCAAGGGGAGGCAGCGGAGCTTTCTTT.

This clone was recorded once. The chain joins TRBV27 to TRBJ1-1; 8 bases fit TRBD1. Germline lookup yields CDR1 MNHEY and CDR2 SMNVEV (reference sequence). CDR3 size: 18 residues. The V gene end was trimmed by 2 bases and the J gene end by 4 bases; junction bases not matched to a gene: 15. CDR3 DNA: TGTGCCAGCAGTTTAACCCGCCGAGGGCAGGGGGCTGGCACTGAAGCTTTCTTT. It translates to CASSLTRRGQGAGTEAFF.